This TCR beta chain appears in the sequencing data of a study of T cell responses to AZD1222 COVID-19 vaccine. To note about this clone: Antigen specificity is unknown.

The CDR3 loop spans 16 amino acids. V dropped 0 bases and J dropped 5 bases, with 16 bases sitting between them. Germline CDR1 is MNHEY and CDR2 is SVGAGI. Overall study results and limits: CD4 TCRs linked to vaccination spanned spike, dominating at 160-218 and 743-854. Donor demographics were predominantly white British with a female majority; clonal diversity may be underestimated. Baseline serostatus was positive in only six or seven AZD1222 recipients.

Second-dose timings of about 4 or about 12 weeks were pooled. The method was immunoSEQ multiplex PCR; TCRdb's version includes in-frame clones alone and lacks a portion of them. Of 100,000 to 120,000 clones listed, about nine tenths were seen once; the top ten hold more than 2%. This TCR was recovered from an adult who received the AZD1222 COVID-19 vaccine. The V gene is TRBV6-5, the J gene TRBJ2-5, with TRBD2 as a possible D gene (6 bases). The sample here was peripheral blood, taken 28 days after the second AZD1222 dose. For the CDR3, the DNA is TGTGCCAGCAGTTACTCGTTAGGAGGGTCGGTGGAGACCCAGTACTTC. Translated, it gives CASSYSLGGSVETQYF.